A single sample gave rise to the 26 T cell receptor beta chains below, sequenced in a study of blood T cell repertoires in COVID-19. Sequencing used immunoSEQ multiplex PCR; TCRdb keeps in-frame clones, though not all of them. The sample lists about 400,000 clones, 88% occurring once. The material sequenced was PBMCs or T cells enriched from blood (not recorded which). These receptors all come from a woman in her forties with acute COVID-19.

The chain has TRBV30 and TRBJ1-2; D is unclear. V lost 4 bases and J 5 bases, leaving 11 bases between the germline ends. Germline V gene data show CDR1 as GTSNPN and CDR2 as SVGIG (reference sequence). This CDR3 spans 12 amino acids. The CDR3, as DNA: TGTGCCTGGACCCCCCACGGTTATGGCTACACCTTC. It translates to CAWTPHGYGYTF.

This chain connects TRBV5-5 to TRBJ2-5; 14 bases map to TRBD2. Germline V gene lookup returns CDR1 SGHKS and CDR2 YYEKEE (reference sequence). The V and J ends lost 4 bases and 1 base, in that order; junction bases with no gene match: 3. The CDR3 runs to 16 residues. CDR3 sequence: CASSPGLAGGQETQYF. The DNA of the CDR3 is TGTGCCAGCAGCCCAGGACTAGCGGGGGGCCAAGAGACCCAGTACTTC.

The rearrangement links TRBV15 to TRBJ2-1, with 11 positions matching TRBD2. The CDR3 contains 17 residues. The germline V gene encodes CDR1 LNHNV and CDR2 YYDKDF (reference sequence). Germline trimming cut 1 base from V and 7 bases from J; bases unmatched to any gene: 9. CDR3 DNA: TGTGCCACCAGCAGAGCGTATGAACTAGCGGGGGCAAATGAGCAGTTCTTC. This encodes CATSRAYELAGANEQFF.

The CDR3 DNA follows: TGTGCCACCAGTGACCCGAAGACAGGGGGAACAGCTAACTATGGCTACACCTTC. Encoded protein: CATSDPKTGGTANYGYTF. This rearrangement joins TRBV24-1 to TRBJ1-2; 9 nucleotides agree with TRBD1. V dropped 4 bases and J dropped 0; count of bases not matched to a gene: 11. Germline CDR1 and CDR2: KGHDR and SFDVKD. The CDR3 runs 18 residues.

This CDR3 reads CASSQETWRGSYNEQFF. The CDR3 region has the DNA TGTGCCAGCAGCCAAGAAACCTGGCGGGGGTCCTACAATGAGCAGTTCTTC. V and J are TRBV3-1 (or the pseudogene TRBV3-2) and TRBJ2-1; 7 bases align to TRBD2. The CDR3 runs to 17 residues. J was trimmed by 1 base and V by 0 bases; bases with no gene match: 6. Looked up from germline, CDR1 is LGHDT and CDR2 is YNNKEL (reference sequence).

This clone was found a few times. The V gene is TRBV2, the J gene TRBJ1-3; no firm D call. Germline CDR1 SNHLY, CDR2 FYNNEI. The CDR3 loop spans 13 amino acids. Trimming took 6 bases from V and 3 from J, leaving 9 bases between them. The CDR3 spells CASSRLIGNTIYF. In nucleotides, the CDR3 is TGTGCCAGCAGCAGGTTAATTGGAAACACCATATATTTT.

The V gene is TRBV10-2, the J gene TRBJ1-6; TRBD1 agrees at 7 bases. This CDR3 comprises 13 residues. Germline loops: CDR1 WSHSY, CDR2 SAAADI. The J segment lost 11 bases and the V segment lost 6 bases, leaving 7 bases of the junction unmatched. The CDR3 loop is CASRGGISTPLHF. CDR3 coding DNA: TGCGCCAGCAGAGGGGGCATTTCGACACCCCTCCACTTT.

The chain has TRBV19 and TRBJ2-3, with TRBD2 matching 10 bases. Germline-derived CDR1 and CDR2 are LNHDA and SQIVND (reference sequence). Unmatched junction bases numbered 7, after V lost 10 bases and J lost 3 bases. The CDR3 consists of 14 residues. This chain's CDR3 is CATGPGLATDTQYF. In nucleotides, the CDR3 is TGTGCCACCGGACCGGGACTAGCGACAGATACGCAGTATTTT.

CDR3 DNA: TGTGCCAGCAAAACGGACAGGGGAGGCAATCAGCCCCAGCATTTT. Its translation is CASKTDRGGNQPQHF. This sequence joins TRBV2 and TRBJ1-5; TRBD1 matches at 9 bases. With V trimmed by 7 bases and J by 2 bases, 6 bases remained unmatched. This CDR3 comprises 15 residues. Germline CDR1 reads SNHLY; CDR2 reads FYNNEI.

The V gene is TRBV5-1, the J gene TRBJ2-1; 8 bases match TRBD1. CDR1 is SGHRS, CDR2 YFSETQ, per germline. Trimming at V came to 4 bases and at J to 9 bases, leaving 9 bases not matched to a gene. This CDR3 spans 14 amino acids. For the CDR3, the DNA is TGCGCCAGCAGCCCGGGACAGGCTTACGGTGAGCAGTTCTTC. It encodes CASSPGQAYGEQFF. The whole variable domain, filled in from reference TRBV5-1 and TRBJ2-1, reads KAGVTQTPRYLIKTRGQQVTLSCSPISGHRSVSWYQQTPGQGLQFLFEYFSETQRNKGNFPGRFSGRQFSNSRSEMNVSTLELGDSALYLCASSPGQAYGEQFFGPGTRLTVL.

J is TRBJ1-1 and V is TRBV3-1 (or the pseudogene TRBV3-2), with D maybe TRBD1 (5 bases). The CDR3 is made up of 16 amino acids. The V end was cut by 0 bases, the J end by 5 bases, with 16 bases between. Germline lookup yields CDR1 LGHDT and CDR2 YNNKEL (reference sequence). The DNA of the CDR3 is TGTGCCAGCAGCCAAGATTTCGGATTAGGGGTAACTGAAGCTTTCTTT. As protein: CASSQDFGLGVTEAFF.

This clone was seen just once. The J gene is TRBJ1-5, the V gene TRBV6-5; 10 bases fit TRBD1. After removal of 6 bases from V and 5 bases from J, the junction contained 4 bases not matched to a gene. CDR3 length: 14 residues. Germline CDR1 reads MNHEY; CDR2 reads SVGAGI. The CDR3 DNA sequence: TGTGCCAGCAGGAGACAGGGGGCATATCAGCCCCAGCATTTT. This sequence encodes CASRRQGAYQPQHF.

The CDR3 spells CASSPARGQPQHF. In DNA, the CDR3 is TGTGCCAGTAGCCCTGCTAGGGGACAGCCCCAGCATTTT. J is TRBJ1-5 and V is TRBV19, with D possibly TRBD1 on 5 matching bases. Trimming left V 6 bases short and J 7 bases short, with 13 bases between. The CDR3 totals 13 residues. Germline V CDR1 and CDR2: LNHDA, SQIVND (reference sequence).

This rearrangement joins TRBV21-1 to TRBJ1-5; no check of the table's D call, TRBD1, against the DNA was made. TRBV21-1 represents a pseudogene. The CDR3 is made up of 17 amino acids. This chain's CDR3 is CASSKRGQQGAIQPQHF. For the CDR3, the DNA is TGTGCCAGCAGCAAAAGAGGGCAGCAGGGGGCGATTCAGCCCCAGCATTTT.

The chain combines TRBV30 with TRBJ1-1, with D tentatively TRBD1 (5 bases). Germline-derived CDR1 and CDR2 are GTSNPN and SVGIG (reference sequence). V was shortened by 0 bases and J by 8 bases, with 19 bases between the two germline ends. The CDR3 contains 15 residues. CDR3 DNA: TGTGCCTGGAGTGTTTCGATTGGTGCGGGGGACGAAGCTTTCTTT. It specifies CAWSVSIGAGDEAFF. Supplemented by reference TRBV30 and TRBJ1-1, the full variable domain reads SQTIHQWPATLVQPVGSPLSLECTVEGTSNPNLYWYRQAAGRGLQLLFYSVGIGQISSEVPQNLSASRPQDRQFILSSKKLLLSDSGFYLCAWSVSIGAGDEAFFGQGTRLTVV.

The CDR3 is CASSWTGDNYEQYF. CDR3 bases: TGCGCCAGCAGCTGGACAGGGGATAACTACGAGCAGTACTTC. This rearrangement joins TRBV5-1 to TRBJ2-7; 9 bases line up with TRBD1. Germline-derived CDR1 and CDR2 are SGHRS and YFSETQ. The CDR3 loop spans 14 amino acids. V was pared by 3 bases and J by 3 bases, with 4 bases of the junction left unmatched.

The chain recombines TRBV6-2 or TRBV6-3 with TRBJ2-2, with TRBD1 identical over 7 bases. The J segment lost 6 bases and the V segment lost 4 bases, leaving 5 bases of the junction unmatched. This CDR3 is built from 14 residues. Germline V gene lookup returns CDR1 MNHEY and CDR2 SVGEGT. CDR3 residues: CASSSYRGSGELFF. The DNA of the CDR3 is TGTGCCAGCAGTTCCTACAGGGGTTCCGGGGAGCTGTTTTTT.

This chain uses TRBV9 with TRBJ2-3; D not resolved. V was clipped by 9 bases and J by 3 bases, with 17 bases between them. The germline gives CDR1 SGDLS, CDR2 YYNGEE. The CDR3 has 14 amino acids. CDR3 protein: CATKPSLSTDTQYF. In DNA, the CDR3 is TGTGCCACCAAACCTAGTCTCAGTACAGATACGCAGTATTTT.

This chain links TRBV19 with TRBJ1-5; TRBD1 might be the D (6 bases). Germline V gene sequence: CDR1 LNHDA, CDR2 SQIVND (reference sequence). The CDR3 covers 16 residues. V was shortened by 9 bases and J by 0 bases, with 18 bases between the two germline ends. The CDR3 region is CASRGGVGYSNQPQHF. The CDR3 nucleotides are TGTGCCAGCAGAGGGGGGGTTGGATATAGCAATCAGCCCCAGCATTTT.

The chain uses TRBV5-6 and TRBJ2-6; 7 positions match TRBD1. The CDR3 runs to 16 residues. Germline values: CDR1 SGHDT, CDR2 YYEEEE. J was trimmed by 2 bases and V by 4 bases; bases with no gene match: 6. CDR3 sequence reads: CASSAGTGAGANVLTF. The CDR3 DNA reads TGTGCCAGCAGCGCTGGAACAGGGGCTGGGGCCAACGTCCTGACTTTC.

V gene TRBV7-9 combines with J gene TRBJ1-1; D gene ambiguous. CDR3 length: 13 residues. Deletions cut 5 bases from V and 6 bases from J, with 13 bases between. The germline V gene has CDR1 SEHNR and CDR2 FQNEAQ (reference sequence). For the CDR3, the DNA is TGTGCCAGCAGCGGGCAAGGAAGGCCTGAAGCTTTCTTT. Translation gives CASSGQGRPEAFF.

The chain combines TRBV18 with TRBJ2-2; 7 bases fit TRBD1. This CDR3 contains 15 residues. From germline, CDR1 is KGHSH and CDR2 LQKENI. Germline trimming cut 5 bases from V and 5 bases from J; bases unmatched to any gene: 8. The CDR3 sequence is CASSADRVGTGELFF. The CDR3 coding sequence is TGTGCCAGCTCAGCAGACAGGGTCGGGACCGGGGAGCTGTTTTTT.

The chain employs TRBV6-6 and TRBJ2-7, with D possibly TRBD1 on 6 matching bases. V lost 7 bases and J 3 bases, leaving 16 bases between the germline ends. The CDR3 runs to 14 residues. Germline V gene data show CDR1 as MNHNY and CDR2 as SVGAGI (reference sequence). CDR3 loop: CASTAGRGGYEQYF. CDR3 nucleotide sequence: TGTGCCAGCACGGCGGGCAGAGGGGGCTACGAGCAGTACTTC.

The gene calls are TRBV19 and TRBJ2-1; the D gene is possibly TRBD2 (6 bases). CDR3 length: 17 amino acids. Germline values: CDR1 LNHDA, CDR2 SQIVND (reference sequence). V lost 4 bases, J lost 5 bases, and 21 bases lay in between. CDR3 loop: CASSTGTFYSSHNEQFF. CDR3 DNA sequence: TGTGCCAGTAGTACCGGGACTTTCTACAGCTCGCACAATGAGCAGTTCTTC.

V usage is TRBV19 and J usage is TRBJ1-4; 9 bases agree with TRBD1. Trimming removed 6 bases from V and 8 bases from J; junction bases left unmatched: 19. This CDR3 is built from 18 residues. Germline V gene lookup returns CDR1 LNHDA and CDR2 SQIVND (reference sequence). CDR3 region: CASRDSRTGDSLREKLFF. CDR3 in DNA: TGTGCCAGTAGAGATTCGAGGACAGGGGATAGTCTTAGGGAAAAACTGTTTTTT.

The chain employs TRBV24-1 and TRBJ1-1; the D gene is possibly TRBD1 (6 bases). CDR3 length equals 13 residues. With 3 bases removed from V and 5 bases from J, the gap between germline ends came to 9 bases. Germline loops: CDR1 KGHDR, CDR2 SFDVKD. CDR3 region: CATSDPRGTEAFF. The CDR3 DNA is TGTGCCACCAGTGATCCCAGGGGTACTGAAGCTTTCTTT.